This TCR beta chain was sequenced in a study of cytomegalovirus exposure and HLA in healthy donors. The germline V gene encodes CDR1 LNHDA and CDR2 SQIVND (reference sequence). The V gene end was trimmed by 6 bases and the J gene end by 2 bases; junction bases not matched to a gene: 8. This CDR3 is built from 16 residues. The table came from immunoSEQ multiplex PCR; TCRdb's copy has only in-frame clones and leaves some out. The sample lists about 180,000 clones, roughly 89% occurring once. The rearrangement links TRBV19 to TRBJ2-7, with TRBD2 matching 12 bases. Sequenced input: PBMCs. The clonotype comes from a woman aged 30 to 39 in good health and CMV-seronegative. The CDR3 spells CASRATSGGNPYEQYF. The CDR3 DNA sequence: TGTGCCAGTAGAGCGACTAGCGGGGGTAATCCCTACGAGCAGTACTTC.